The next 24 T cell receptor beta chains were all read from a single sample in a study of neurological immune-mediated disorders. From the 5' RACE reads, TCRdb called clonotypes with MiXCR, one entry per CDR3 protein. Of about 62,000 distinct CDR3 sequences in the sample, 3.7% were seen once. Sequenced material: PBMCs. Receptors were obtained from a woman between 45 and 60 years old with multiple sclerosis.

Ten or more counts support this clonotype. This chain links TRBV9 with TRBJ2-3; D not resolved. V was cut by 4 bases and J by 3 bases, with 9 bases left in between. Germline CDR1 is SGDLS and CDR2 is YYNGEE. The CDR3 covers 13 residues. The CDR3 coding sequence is TGTGCCAGCAGCAACGGCGGTACAGATACGCAGTATTTT. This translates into CASSNGGTDTQYF.

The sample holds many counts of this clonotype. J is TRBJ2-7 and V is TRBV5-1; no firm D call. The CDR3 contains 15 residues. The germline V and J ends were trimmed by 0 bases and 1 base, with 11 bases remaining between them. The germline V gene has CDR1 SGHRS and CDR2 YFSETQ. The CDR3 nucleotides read TGCGCCAGCAGCTTGGGCTTCGTGGGGTCCTACGAGCAGTACTTC. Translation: CASSLGFVGSYEQYF.

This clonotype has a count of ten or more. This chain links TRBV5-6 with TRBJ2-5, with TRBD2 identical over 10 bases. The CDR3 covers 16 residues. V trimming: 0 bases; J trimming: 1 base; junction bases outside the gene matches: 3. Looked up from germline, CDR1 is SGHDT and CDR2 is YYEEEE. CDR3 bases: TGTGCCAGCAGCTTGGGGCCTAGCGGGAGCCAAGAGACCCAGTACTTC. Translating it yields CASSLGPSGSQETQYF. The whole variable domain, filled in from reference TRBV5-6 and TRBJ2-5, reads DAGVTQSPTHLIKTRGQQVTLRCSPKSGHDTVSWYQQALGQGPQFIFQYYEEEERQRGNFPDRFSGHQFPNYSSELNVNALLLGDSALYLCASSLGPSGSQETQYFGPGTRLLVL.

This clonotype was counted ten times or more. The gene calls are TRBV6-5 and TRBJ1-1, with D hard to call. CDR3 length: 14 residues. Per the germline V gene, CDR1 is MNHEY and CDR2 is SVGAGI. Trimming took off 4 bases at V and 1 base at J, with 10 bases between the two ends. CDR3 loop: CASSWSQTNTEAFF. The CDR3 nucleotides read TGTGCCAGCAGTTGGTCACAGACGAACACTGAAGCTTTCTTT.

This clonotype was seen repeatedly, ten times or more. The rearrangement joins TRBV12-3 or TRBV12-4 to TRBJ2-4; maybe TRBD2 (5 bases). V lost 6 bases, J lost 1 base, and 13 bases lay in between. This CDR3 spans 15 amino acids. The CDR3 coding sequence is TGTGCCAGCAGGATGAGAGGGCCGGCCAAAAACATTCAGTACTTC. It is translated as CASRMRGPAKNIQYF.

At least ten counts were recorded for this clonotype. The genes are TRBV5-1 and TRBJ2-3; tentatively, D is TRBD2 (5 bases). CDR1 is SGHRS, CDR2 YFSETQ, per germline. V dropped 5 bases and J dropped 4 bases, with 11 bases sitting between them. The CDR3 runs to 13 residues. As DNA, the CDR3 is TGCGCCAGCAGACCCTCGGGGTCAGATACGCAGTATTTT. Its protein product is CASRPSGSDTQYF.

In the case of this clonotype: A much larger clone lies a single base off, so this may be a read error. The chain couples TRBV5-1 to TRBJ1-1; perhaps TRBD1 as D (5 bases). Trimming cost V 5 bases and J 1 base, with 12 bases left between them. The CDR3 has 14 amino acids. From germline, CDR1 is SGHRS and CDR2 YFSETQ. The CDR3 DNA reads TGCGCCAGCAGAAGGGGAAAGACGAACACTGAAGCTTTCTTT. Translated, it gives CASRRGKTNTEAFF.

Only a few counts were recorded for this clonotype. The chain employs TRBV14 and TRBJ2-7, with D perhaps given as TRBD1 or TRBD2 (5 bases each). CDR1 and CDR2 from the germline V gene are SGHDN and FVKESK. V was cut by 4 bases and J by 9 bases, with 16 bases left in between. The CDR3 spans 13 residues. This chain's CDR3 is CASSPRGVPGQYF. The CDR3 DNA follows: TGTGCCAGCAGCCCGAGGGGTGTGCCGGGGCAGTACTTC.

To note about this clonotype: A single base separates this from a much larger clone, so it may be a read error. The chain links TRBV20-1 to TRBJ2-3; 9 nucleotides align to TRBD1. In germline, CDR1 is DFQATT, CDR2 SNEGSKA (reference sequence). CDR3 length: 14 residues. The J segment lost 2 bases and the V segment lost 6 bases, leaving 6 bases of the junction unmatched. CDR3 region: CSALGQGFTDTQYF. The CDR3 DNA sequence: TGCAGTGCACTGGGACAGGGTTTCACAGATACGCAGTATTTT.

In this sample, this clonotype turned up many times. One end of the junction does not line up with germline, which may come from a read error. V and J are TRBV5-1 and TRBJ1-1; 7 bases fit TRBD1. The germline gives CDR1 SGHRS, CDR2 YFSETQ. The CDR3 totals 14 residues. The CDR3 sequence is CASSLEGRQGSVIF. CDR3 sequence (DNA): TGCGCCAGCAGCTTGGAAGGTAGACAGGGATCCGTTATCTTT. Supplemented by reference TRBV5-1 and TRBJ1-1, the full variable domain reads KAGVTQTPRYLIKTRGQQVTLSCSPISGHRSVSWYQQTPGQGLQFLFEYFSETQRNKGNFPGRFSGRQFSNSRSEMNVSTLELGDSALYLCASSLEGRQGSVIFGQGTRLTVV.

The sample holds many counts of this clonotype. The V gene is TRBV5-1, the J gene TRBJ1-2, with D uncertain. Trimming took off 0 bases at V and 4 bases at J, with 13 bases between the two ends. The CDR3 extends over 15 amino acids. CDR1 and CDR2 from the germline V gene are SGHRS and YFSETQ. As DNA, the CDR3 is TGCGCCAGCAGCTTGGTTGTTGGCTCTTTCTATGGCTACACCTTC. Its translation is CASSLVVGSFYGYTF. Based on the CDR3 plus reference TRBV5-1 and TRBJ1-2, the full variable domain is KAGVTQTPRYLIKTRGQQVTLSCSPISGHRSVSWYQQTPGQGLQFLFEYFSETQRNKGNFPGRFSGRQFSNSRSEMNVSTLELGDSALYLCASSLVVGSFYGYTFGSGTRLTVV.

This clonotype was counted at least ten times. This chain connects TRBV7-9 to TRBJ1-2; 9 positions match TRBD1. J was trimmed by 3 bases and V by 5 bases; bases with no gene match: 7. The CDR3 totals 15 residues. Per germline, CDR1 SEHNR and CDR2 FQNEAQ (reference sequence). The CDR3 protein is CASSPGQGPYYGYTF. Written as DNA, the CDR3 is TGTGCCAGCAGCCCGGGACAGGGCCCCTACTATGGCTACACCTTC.

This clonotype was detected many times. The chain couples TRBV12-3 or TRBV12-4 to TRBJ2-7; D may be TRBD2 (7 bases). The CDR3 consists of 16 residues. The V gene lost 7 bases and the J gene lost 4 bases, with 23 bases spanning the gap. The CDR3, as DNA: TGTGCCAGCAACCCCGCGGGGGCTATGGGTATATACGAGCAGTACTTC. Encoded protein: CASNPAGAMGIYEQYF.

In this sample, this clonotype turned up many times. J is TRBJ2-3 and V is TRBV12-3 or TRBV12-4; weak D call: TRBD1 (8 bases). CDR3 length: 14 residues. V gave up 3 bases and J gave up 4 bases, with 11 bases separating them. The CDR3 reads CASSFTGGADTQYF. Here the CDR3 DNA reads TGTGCCAGCAGTTTCACAGGGGGGGCAGATACGCAGTATTTT.

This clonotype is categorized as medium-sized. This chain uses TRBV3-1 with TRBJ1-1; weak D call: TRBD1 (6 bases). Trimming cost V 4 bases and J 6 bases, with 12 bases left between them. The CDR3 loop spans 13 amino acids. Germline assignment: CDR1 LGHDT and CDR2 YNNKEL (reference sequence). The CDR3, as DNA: TGTGCCAGCAGCCCACAGGGAAACGCTGAAGCTTTCTTT. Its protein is CASSPQGNAEAFF.

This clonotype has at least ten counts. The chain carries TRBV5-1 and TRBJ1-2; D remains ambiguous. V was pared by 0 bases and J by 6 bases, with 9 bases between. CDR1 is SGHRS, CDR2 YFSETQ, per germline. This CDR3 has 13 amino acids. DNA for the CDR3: TGCGCCAGCAGCTTGGGCAGTTCCGATGGCTACACCTTC. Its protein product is CASSLGSSDGYTF.

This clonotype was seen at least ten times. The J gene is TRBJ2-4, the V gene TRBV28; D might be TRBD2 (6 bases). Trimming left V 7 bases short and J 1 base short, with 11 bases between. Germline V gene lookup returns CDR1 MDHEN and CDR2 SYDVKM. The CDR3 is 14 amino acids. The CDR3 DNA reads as TGTGCCAGCAACCTGGGGAGGGCCAAAAACATTCAGTACTTC. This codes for CASNLGRAKNIQYF.

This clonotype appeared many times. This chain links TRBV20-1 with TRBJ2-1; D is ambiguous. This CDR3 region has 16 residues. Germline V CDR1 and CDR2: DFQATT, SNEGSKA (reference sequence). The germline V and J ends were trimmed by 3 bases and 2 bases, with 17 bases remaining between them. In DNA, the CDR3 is TGCAGTGCTAGGTTGATGCGCCCTGCCCCCTACAATGAGCAGTTCTTC. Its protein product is CSARLMRPAPYNEQFF.

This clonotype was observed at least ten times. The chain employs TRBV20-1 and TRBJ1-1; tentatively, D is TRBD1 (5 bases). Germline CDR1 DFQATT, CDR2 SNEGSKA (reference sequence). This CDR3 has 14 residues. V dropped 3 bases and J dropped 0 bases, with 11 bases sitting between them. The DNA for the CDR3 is TGCAGTGCTAGTAGGGGAATGGTGAACACTGAAGCTTTCTTT. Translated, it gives CSASRGMVNTEAFF.

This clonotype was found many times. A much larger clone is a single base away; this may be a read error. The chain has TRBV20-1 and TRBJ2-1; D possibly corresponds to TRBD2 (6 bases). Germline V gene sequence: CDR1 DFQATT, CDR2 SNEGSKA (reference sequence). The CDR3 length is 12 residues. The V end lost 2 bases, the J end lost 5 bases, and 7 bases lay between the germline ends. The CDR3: CSARIADNEQFF. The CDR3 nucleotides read TGCAGTGCTAGAATAGCGGACAATGAGCAGTTCTTC.

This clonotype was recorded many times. CDR3 residues: CASSFGGPYEQYF. CDR3 DNA: TGTGCCAGCAGCTTTGGAGGGCCCTACGAGCAGTACTTC. V and J are TRBV5-6 and TRBJ2-7; weak D call: TRBD2 (6 bases). Per the germline V gene, CDR1 is SGHDT and CDR2 is YYEEEE. With 2 bases removed from V and 2 bases from J, the gap between germline ends came to 8 bases. The CDR3 consists of 13 residues.

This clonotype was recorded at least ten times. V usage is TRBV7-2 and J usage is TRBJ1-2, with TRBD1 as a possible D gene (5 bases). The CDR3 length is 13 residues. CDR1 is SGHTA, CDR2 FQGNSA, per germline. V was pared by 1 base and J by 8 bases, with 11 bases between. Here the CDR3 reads CASSLDMGLGYTF. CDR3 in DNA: TGTGCCAGCAGCTTAGATATGGGGCTGGGCTACACCTTC.

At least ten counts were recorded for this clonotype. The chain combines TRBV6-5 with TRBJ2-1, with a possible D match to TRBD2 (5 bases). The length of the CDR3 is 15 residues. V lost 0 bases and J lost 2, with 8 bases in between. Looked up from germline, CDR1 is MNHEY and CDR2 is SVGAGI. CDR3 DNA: TGTGCCAGCAGTTACTCGACGGGAACCTACAATGAGCAGTTCTTC. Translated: CASSYSTGTYNEQFF.

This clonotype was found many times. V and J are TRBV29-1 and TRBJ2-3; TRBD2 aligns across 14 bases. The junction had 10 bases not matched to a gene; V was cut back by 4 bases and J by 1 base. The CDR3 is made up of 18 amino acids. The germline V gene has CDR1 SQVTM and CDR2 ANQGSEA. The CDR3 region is CSVASGTSGSVGTDTQYF. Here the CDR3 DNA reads TGCAGCGTTGCGAGCGGGACTAGCGGGAGTGTCGGCACAGATACGCAGTATTTT.